The 18 T cell receptor beta chains below were found in one sample sequenced in a study of T-cell reconstitution after alpha-beta-depleted transplantation in children. The TCRbeta library incorporated unique molecular identifiers. From the PCR reads, TCRdb called clonotypes with MiXCR, one entry per CDR3 protein. This sample has hundreds of thousands of distinct CDR3 sequences; about 31% occur once, and the top ten carry 2.4%. The sample was PBMCs from the stem cell graft donor, taken from the stem cell graft. These receptors originate from a human donor who donated a stem cell graft to a child with aplastic anemia.

This clonotype was seen at least ten times. The chain has TRBV29-1 and TRBJ1-1, with D perhaps matching TRBD1 (5 bases). CDR3 size: 14 residues. Trimming removed 2 bases from V and 4 bases from J, with 14 bases in between. Germline V gene data show CDR1 as SQVTM and CDR2 as ANQGSEA. The CDR3 coding sequence is TGCAGCGTTGAATTGCTGGGTGGGACCACTGAAGCTTTCTTT. Translated, it gives CSVELLGGTTEAFF.

This clonotype was counted between two and nine times. The V call is TRBV20-1, the J call TRBJ1-5, with a weak D call TRBD1 (5 bases). The V end was cut by 5 bases, the J end by 4 bases, with 18 bases between. The CDR3 covers 15 residues. The germline V gene encodes CDR1 DFQATT and CDR2 SNEGSKA (reference sequence). The DNA for the CDR3 is TGCAGTGCTGGGGGGATCGGGCTGGGAAATCAGCCCCAGCATTTT. Translated: CSAGGIGLGNQPQHF.

The rearrangement uses TRBV3-1 and TRBJ2-2; D is unclear. CDR3 length: 16 residues. Germline V lookup: CDR1 LGHDT, CDR2 YNNKEL (reference sequence). With 1 base removed from V and 1 base from J, the gap between germline ends came to 10 bases. The CDR3 protein is CASSQGVAENTGELFF. The CDR3 bases are TGTGCCAGCAGCCAAGGGGTAGCAGAGAACACCGGGGAGCTGTTTTTT.

The chain joins TRBV29-1 to TRBJ2-2, with 7 positions matching TRBD1. The J segment lost 6 bases and the V segment lost 7 bases, leaving 11 bases of the junction unmatched. The germline gives CDR1 SQVTM, CDR2 ANQGSEA. The CDR3 runs to 14 residues. The CDR3 loop is CSGSDRQGPGELFF. The CDR3 nucleotides read TGCAGCGGGAGCGACCGACAGGGTCCCGGGGAGCTGTTTTTT.

This clonotype was observed a handful of times. The chain recombines TRBV4-2 with TRBJ2-2, with TRBD2 matching 12 bases. The CDR3 consists of 22 residues. CDR1 is LGHNA, CDR2 YNFKEQ, per germline. V lost 2 bases, J lost 0 bases, and 16 bases stayed unmatched. This chain's CDR3 is CASSQQKLAGGGVTSNTGELFF. Written as DNA, the CDR3 is TGTGCCAGCAGCCAACAAAAACTAGCGGGAGGAGGCGTTACCTCGAACACCGGGGAGCTGTTTTTT.

This clonotype was recorded many times. The chain recombines TRBV6-1 with TRBJ1-1; the D gene is possibly TRBD1 (6 bases). The CDR3 consists of 14 residues. Germline CDR1 MNHNS, CDR2 SASEGT. Trimming shortened V by 8 bases and J by 1 base, and 14 bases separated the two germline ends. DNA of the CDR3: TGTGCCAGCCGGGGTGCGGACAGGAACACTGAAGCTTTCTTT. It yields the protein CASRGADRNTEAFF.

V gene TRBV5-1 combines with J gene TRBJ2-1; 9 nucleotides line up with TRBD2. The CDR3 runs to 19 residues. J was trimmed by 1 base and V by 4 bases; bases with no gene match: 15. The V gene's germline CDR1 is SGHRS and CDR2 YFSETQ. CDR3 bases: TGCGCCAGCAGCCCACCTAGCGCGGGAGGGGGAAAATCCTACAATGAGCAGTTCTTC. Translated: CASSPPSAGGGKSYNEQFF.

The table lists this clonotype with a count of one. CDR3 nucleotide sequence: TGTGCCAGCAGCGACGACAGGTTTGGGGACTATGGCTACACCTTC. It encodes CASSDDRFGDYGYTF. The rearrangement joins TRBV9 to TRBJ1-2; D possibly corresponds to TRBD1 (6 bases). In germline, CDR1 is SGDLS, CDR2 YYNGEE. The V end lost 3 bases, the J end lost 3 bases, and 15 bases lay between the germline ends. The length of the CDR3 is 15 residues. Together with reference TRBV9 and TRBJ1-2, the CDR3 gives the full variable domain: DSGVTQTPKHLITATGQRVTLRCSPRSGDLSVYWYQQSLDQGLQFLIQYYNGEERAKGNILERFSAQQFPDLHSELNLSSLELGDSALYFCASSDDRFGDYGYTFGSGTRLTVV.

This sequence joins TRBV5-1 and TRBJ2-2, with D perhaps given as TRBD1 or TRBD2 (6 bases each). V was trimmed by 0 bases and J by 2 bases, leaving 17 bases between them. Germline CDR1 is SGHRS and CDR2 is YFSETQ. The CDR3 runs 18 residues. CDR3 sequence reads: CASSLAGGWVGNTGELFF. The CDR3 DNA is TGCGCCAGCAGCTTGGCCGGGGGCTGGGTCGGTAACACCGGGGAGCTGTTTTTT.

V is TRBV7-2 and J is TRBJ2-3; 9 bases match TRBD2. J lost 2 bases, V lost 5 bases, and 5 bases had no gene match. This CDR3 region has 15 residues. CDR1 and CDR2 (germline): SGHTA, FQGNSA. Written as DNA, the CDR3 is TGTGCCAGCAGCACGACTAGCGGCGCCACAGATACGCAGTATTTT. It encodes CASSTTSGATDTQYF.

The genes are TRBV27 and TRBJ1-1, with D tentatively TRBD1 (6 bases). There are 14 residues in the CDR3. Trimming pared 3 bases from V and 3 bases from J, leaving 11 bases between. Looked up from germline, CDR1 is MNHEY and CDR2 is SMNVEV (reference sequence). The DNA of the CDR3 is TGTGCCAGCAGTTTGCAGGGGAGGGACACTGAAGCTTTCTTT. It codes for CASSLQGRDTEAFF.

In its sample, this clonotype was seen a few times. The J gene is TRBJ2-2, the V gene TRBV29-1, with no clear D. The CDR3 covers 12 residues. V lost 7 bases to trimming and J lost 3 bases, with 9 bases between them. The germline V gene has CDR1 SQVTM and CDR2 ANQGSEA. CDR3 nucleotide sequence: TGCAGCGCCCAACGGGACACCGGGGAGCTGTTTTTT. It yields the protein CSAQRDTGELFF.

The rearrangement uses TRBV30 and TRBJ2-5; possibly TRBD2 for D (6 bases). Germline lookup yields CDR1 GTSNPN and CDR2 SVGIG (reference sequence). Trimming stripped 3 bases from V and 4 bases from J, with 12 bases between. This CDR3 region has 13 residues. Here the CDR3 reads CAWSLTSPETQYF. DNA of the CDR3: TGTGCCTGGAGCTTGACTAGTCCAGAGACCCAGTACTTC.

The gene calls are TRBV27 and TRBJ2-7; 9 nucleotides line up with TRBD2. Germline values: CDR1 MNHEY, CDR2 SMNVEV (reference sequence). V shed 5 bases, J shed 5 bases, and the junction held 7 bases outside the gene matches. The CDR3 spans 14 residues. Written as DNA, the CDR3 is TGTGCCAGCAGTACCGGGACTAGCCCTGACGAGCAGTACTTC. Its translation: CASSTGTSPDEQYF.

V is TRBV20-1 and J is TRBJ2-5; 9 nucleotides agree with TRBD1. Germline lookup yields CDR1 DFQATT and CDR2 SNEGSKA (reference sequence). Losses at the gene ends were 5 bases for V and 5 bases for J; bases not matched to a gene: 6. The CDR3 consists of 13 residues. The CDR3 protein is CSASQGARETQYF. CDR3 nucleotide sequence: TGCAGTGCTTCACAGGGGGCGCGTGAGACCCAGTACTTC.

The chain employs TRBV7-6 and TRBJ2-3; maybe TRBD2 (5 bases). Trimming removed 5 bases at V and 2 bases at J, with 20 bases between. Germline CDR1 is SGHVS and CDR2 is FNYEAQ. The CDR3 length is 17 residues. The CDR3 DNA reads as TGTGCCAGCAGCGGATCTTTTATGGCGGGTGTCACAGATACGCAGTATTTT. Amino acid sequence: CASSGSFMAGVTDTQYF.

This clonotype was detected a few times. The chain recombines TRBV27 with TRBJ1-5, with D possibly being TRBD1 (6 bases). CDR3 length equals 15 residues. The V end was cut by 0 bases, the J end by 7 bases, with 13 bases between. Germline V gives CDR1 MNHEY, CDR2 SMNVEV (reference sequence). CDR3 DNA sequence: TGTGCCAGCAGTTTATCGACAGGAGTCGGACAGCCCCAGCATTTT. Translated: CASSLSTGVGQPQHF.

This clonotype was observed a handful of times. The rearrangement uses TRBV6-2 or TRBV6-3 and TRBJ1-5; tentatively, D is TRBD1 (6 bases). Germline V lookup: CDR1 MNHEY, CDR2 SVGEGT. CDR3 length equals 14 residues. V gave up 7 bases and J gave up 7 bases, with 17 bases separating them. CDR3 sequence (DNA): TGTGCCAGCACCCTTAGGGGGGGCCGACAGCCCCAGCATTTT. It translates to CASTLRGGRQPQHF.